One TCR beta chain is described in this entry. Its antigen is currently not known. Nothing much larger sits one base from this clone, and base qualities are not available. This sample stems from a study of yellow fever vaccine responses in identical twins (dated by TCRdb to the late 2010s). As for the study more broadly: The study precisely tracked vaccine-responding T cell clones in identical twins.

What the work shows at the level of the full study, not this receptor alone: The authors reported that the T cell response to vaccination in identical twins appeared partly convergent and partly personalized.

Its CDR3 holds 17 amino acids, cysteine through phenylalanine. Only the CDR3 part of the read is kept: 51 bases, read in frame from the first base. The germline ends are 16 bases apart after V is trimmed by 4 bases and J by 0 bases. Via the germline V gene, CDR1 is SGHAT and CDR2 FQNNGV. The library was made by RT-PCR. TCRdb names Illumina HiSeq 2500 as the instrument used. The public reads were quality trimmed at Q25 with fastp and then assembled into clones with MiXCR by TCRdb, keeping productive beta chains. Identical CDR3 protein sequences are pooled into one entry, listed with their most common genes and DNA. The sample table shows about 3,000 distinct CDR3 sequences, and roughly 87% are seen once. The ten largest clones add up to 2% to 2.5% of the sample.

The chain links TRBV11-2 with TRBJ2-1, with the D gene tentatively TRBD1 or TRBD2, based on 7 matching bases in each. The sequence came from a woman between 18 and 30 years old who received the yellow fever vaccine. Donor details come from another sample of the same person, matched by shared clones. The sequencing used T cells from blood (PBMCs), unsorted or a sorted subset (not recorded which), collected before or after yellow fever vaccination (not recorded which). The CDR3 loop reads CASSYNRGGHSYNEQFF. The nucleotide sequence reads as follows: TGTGCCAGCAGCTACAACAGGGGAGGGCACTCCTACAATGAGCAGTTCTTC.